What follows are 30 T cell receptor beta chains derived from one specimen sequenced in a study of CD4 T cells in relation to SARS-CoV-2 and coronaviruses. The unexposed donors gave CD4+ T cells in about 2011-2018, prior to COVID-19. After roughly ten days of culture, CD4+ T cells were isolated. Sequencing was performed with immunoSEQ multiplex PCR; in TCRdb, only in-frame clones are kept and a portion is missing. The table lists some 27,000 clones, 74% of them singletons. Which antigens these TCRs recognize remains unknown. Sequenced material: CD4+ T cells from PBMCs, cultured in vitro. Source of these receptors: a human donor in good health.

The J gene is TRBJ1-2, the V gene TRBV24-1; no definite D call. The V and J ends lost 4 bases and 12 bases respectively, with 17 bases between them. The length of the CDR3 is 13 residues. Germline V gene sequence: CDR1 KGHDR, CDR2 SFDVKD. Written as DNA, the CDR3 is TGTGCCACCAGTGACCCCCCCGGGCCACGCCACACCTTC. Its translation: CATSDPPGPRHTF.

The CDR3 nucleotides are TGCGCCAGCAGCGTTGACGGGACAGCCGTGGAGACCCAGTACTTC. Its translation is CASSVDGTAVETQYF. This sequence joins TRBV5-1 and TRBJ2-5, with TRBD1 matching 7 bases. Germline V gives CDR1 SGHRS, CDR2 YFSETQ. The CDR3 extends over 15 amino acids. V lost 4 bases to trimming and J lost 5 bases; unmatched junction nucleotides: 11.

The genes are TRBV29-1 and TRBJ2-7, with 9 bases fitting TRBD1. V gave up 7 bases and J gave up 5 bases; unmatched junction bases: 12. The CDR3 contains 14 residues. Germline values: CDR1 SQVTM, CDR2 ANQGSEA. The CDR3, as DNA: TGCAGCGCCCAAGGGACAGGGTTGGGCAACGAGCAGTACTTC. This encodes CSAQGTGLGNEQYF.

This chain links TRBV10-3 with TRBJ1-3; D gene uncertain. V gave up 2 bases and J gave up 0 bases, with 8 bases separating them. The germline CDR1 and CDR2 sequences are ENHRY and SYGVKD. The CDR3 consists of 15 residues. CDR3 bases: TGTGCCATCAGTGAGGGAATCAGCTCTGGAAACACCATATATTTT. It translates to CAISEGISSGNTIYF.

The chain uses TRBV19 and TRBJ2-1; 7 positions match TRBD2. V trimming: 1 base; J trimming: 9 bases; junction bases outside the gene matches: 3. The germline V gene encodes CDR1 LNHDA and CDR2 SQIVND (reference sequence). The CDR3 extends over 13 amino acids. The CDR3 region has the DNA TGTGCCAGTAGTATAGGAGCGGGGTTTGAGCAGTTCTTC. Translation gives CASSIGAGFEQFF.

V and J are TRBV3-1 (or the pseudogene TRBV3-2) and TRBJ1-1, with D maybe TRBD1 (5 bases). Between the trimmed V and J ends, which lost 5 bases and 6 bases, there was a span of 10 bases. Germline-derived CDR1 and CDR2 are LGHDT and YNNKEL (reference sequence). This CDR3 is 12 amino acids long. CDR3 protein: CASSTGGAEAFF. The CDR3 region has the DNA TGTGCCAGCAGCACCGGGGGGGCTGAAGCTTTCTTT.

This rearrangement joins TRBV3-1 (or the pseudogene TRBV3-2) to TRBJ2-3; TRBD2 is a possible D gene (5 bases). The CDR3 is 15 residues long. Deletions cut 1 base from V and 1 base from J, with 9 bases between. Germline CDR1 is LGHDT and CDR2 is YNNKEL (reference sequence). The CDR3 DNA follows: TGTGCCAGCAGCCAAGGGGAGAGCCGCACAGATACGCAGTATTTT. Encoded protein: CASSQGESRTDTQYF.

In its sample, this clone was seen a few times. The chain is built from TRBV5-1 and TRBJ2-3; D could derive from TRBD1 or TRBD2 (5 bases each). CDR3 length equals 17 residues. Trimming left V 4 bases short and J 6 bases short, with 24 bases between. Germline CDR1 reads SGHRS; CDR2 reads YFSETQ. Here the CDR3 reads CASSPLELVGDGDTQYF. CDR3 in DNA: TGCGCCAGCAGCCCCTTGGAGTTAGTGGGGGACGGGGATACGCAGTATTTT.

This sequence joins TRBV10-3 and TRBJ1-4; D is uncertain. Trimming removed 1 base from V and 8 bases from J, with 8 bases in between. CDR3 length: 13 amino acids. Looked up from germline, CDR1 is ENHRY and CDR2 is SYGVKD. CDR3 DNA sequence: TGTGCCATCAGTGAGTTTTCAGACGAAAAACTGTTTTTT. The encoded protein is CAISEFSDEKLFF.

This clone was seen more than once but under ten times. CDR3 sequence (DNA): TGCGCCAGCAGCCTGTTAGGTCGGGGAGACGACGAGCAGTACTTC. Residues: CASSLLGRGDDEQYF. The gene calls are TRBV4-1 and TRBJ2-7, with D possibly matching TRBD2 (5 bases). Germline V gene data show CDR1 as MGHRA and CDR2 as YSYEKL. V lost 4 bases, J lost 5 bases, and 18 bases lay in between. The CDR3 runs to 15 residues.

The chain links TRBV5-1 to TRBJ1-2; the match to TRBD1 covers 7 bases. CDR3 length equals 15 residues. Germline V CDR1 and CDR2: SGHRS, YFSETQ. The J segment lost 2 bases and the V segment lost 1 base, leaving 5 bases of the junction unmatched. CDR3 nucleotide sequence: TGCGCCAGCAGCTTGACGTCGGGACAGAACTATGGCTACACCTTC. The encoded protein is CASSLTSGQNYGYTF.

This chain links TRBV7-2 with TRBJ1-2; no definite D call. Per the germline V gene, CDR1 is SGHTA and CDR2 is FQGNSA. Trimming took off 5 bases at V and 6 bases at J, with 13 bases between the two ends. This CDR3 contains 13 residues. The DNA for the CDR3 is TGTGCCAGCAGCCCAGCTTGGGAAAATGGCTACACCTTC. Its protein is CASSPAWENGYTF.

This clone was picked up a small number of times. The CDR3 nucleotides are TGCGCCAGCAGGACGGAGAGCTCCAATCAGCCCCAGCATTTT. Amino acid sequence: CASRTESSNQPQHF. The chain has TRBV5-1 and TRBJ1-5; D is undetermined. V shed 5 bases and J shed 3 bases, with 12 bases lying between them. CDR1 SGHRS and CDR2 YFSETQ come from the germline V gene. CDR3 length: 14 residues. The full variable domain, its missing parts supplied by reference TRBV5-1 and TRBJ1-5, is KAGVTQTPRYLIKTRGQQVTLSCSPISGHRSVSWYQQTPGQGLQFLFEYFSETQRNKGNFPGRFSGRQFSNSRSEMNVSTLELGDSALYLCASRTESSNQPQHFGDGTRLSIL.

The CDR3: CASSDRTSGNIQYF. DNA for the CDR3: TGTGCCAGTAGTGATCGGACTAGCGGAAACATTCAGTACTTC. The J gene is TRBJ2-4, the V gene TRBV19; 10 nucleotides agree with TRBD2. This CDR3 has 14 amino acids. Germline V gives CDR1 LNHDA, CDR2 SQIVND (reference sequence). The V gene end was trimmed by 5 bases and the J gene end by 6 bases; junction bases not matched to a gene: 4.

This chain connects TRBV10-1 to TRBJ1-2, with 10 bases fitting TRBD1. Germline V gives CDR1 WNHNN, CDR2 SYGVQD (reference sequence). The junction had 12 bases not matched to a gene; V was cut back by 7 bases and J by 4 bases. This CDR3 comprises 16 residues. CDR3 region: CASIPGQGSTFYGYTF. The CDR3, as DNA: TGCGCCAGCATCCCGGGACAGGGGTCAACCTTCTATGGCTACACCTTC.

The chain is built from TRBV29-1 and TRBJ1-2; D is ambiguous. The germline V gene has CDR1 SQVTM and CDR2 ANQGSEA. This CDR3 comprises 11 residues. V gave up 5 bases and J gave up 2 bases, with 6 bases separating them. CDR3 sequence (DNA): TGCAGCGTTCAAGGGAACTATGGCTACACCTTC. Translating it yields CSVQGNYGYTF.

This chain's CDR3 is CASSSQGEETQYF. CDR3 DNA sequence: TGCGCCAGCAGCTCACAGGGGGAAGAGACCCAGTACTTC. The chain joins TRBV5-1 to TRBJ2-5; the match to TRBD1 covers 8 bases. The J segment lost 3 bases and the V segment lost 3 bases, leaving 1 base of the junction unmatched. The germline V gene encodes CDR1 SGHRS and CDR2 YFSETQ. The CDR3 runs 13 residues.

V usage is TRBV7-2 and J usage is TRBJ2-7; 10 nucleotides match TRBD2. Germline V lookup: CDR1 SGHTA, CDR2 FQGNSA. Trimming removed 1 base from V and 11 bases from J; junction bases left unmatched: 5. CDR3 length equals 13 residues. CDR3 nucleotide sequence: TGTGCCAGCAGCTTAGGTCTAGCGGGAGATAAGTACTTC. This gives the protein CASSLGLAGDKYF.

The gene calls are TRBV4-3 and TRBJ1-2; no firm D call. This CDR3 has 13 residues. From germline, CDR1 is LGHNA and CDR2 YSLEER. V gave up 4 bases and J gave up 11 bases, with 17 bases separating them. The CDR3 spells CASSPQRDGFYTF. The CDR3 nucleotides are TGCGCCAGCAGCCCCCAGAGGGATGGATTTTACACCTTC.

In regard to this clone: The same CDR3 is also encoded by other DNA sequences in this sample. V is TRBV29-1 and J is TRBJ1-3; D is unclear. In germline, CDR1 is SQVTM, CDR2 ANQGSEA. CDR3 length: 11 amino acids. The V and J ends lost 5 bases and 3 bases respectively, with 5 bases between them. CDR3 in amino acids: CSVLVGNTIYF. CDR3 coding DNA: TGCAGCGTTCTAGTTGGAAACACCATATATTTT.

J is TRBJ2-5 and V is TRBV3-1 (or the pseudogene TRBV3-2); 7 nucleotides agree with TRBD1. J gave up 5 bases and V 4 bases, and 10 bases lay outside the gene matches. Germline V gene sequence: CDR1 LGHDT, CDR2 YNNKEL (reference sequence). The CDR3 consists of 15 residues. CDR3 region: CASSPTTGMKETQYF. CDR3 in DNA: TGTGCCAGCAGCCCTACGACAGGGATGAAGGAGACCCAGTACTTC.

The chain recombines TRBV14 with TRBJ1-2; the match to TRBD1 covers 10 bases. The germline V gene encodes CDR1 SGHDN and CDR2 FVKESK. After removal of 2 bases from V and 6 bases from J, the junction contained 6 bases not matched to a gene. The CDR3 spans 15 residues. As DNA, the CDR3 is TGTGCCAGCAGCCAACGCCCGGGACAGGGGCATGGCTACACCTTC. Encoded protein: CASSQRPGQGHGYTF.

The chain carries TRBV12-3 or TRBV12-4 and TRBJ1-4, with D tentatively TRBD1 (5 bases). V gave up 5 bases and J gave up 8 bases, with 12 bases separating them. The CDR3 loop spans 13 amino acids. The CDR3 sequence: CASSPQQVEKLFF. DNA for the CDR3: TGTGCCAGCAGTCCCCAACAGGTAGAAAAACTGTTTTTT.

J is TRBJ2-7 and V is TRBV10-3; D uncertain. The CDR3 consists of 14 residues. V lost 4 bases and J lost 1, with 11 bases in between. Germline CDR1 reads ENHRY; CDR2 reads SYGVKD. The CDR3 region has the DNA TGTGCCATCAGTGGGCAGGCTCCGTCCTACGAGCAGTACTTC. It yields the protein CAISGQAPSYEQYF.

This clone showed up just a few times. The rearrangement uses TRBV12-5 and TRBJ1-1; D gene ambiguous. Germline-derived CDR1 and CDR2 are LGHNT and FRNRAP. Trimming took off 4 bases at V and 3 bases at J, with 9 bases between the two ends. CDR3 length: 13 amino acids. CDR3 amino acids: CASGSGSHTEAFF. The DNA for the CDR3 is TGTGCTAGTGGTTCGGGGAGTCACACTGAAGCTTTCTTT.

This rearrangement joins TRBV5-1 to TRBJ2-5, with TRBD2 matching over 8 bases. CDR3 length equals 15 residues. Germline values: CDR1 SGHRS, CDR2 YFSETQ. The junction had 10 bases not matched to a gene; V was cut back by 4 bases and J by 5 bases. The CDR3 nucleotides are TGCGCCAGCAGCCTCGCCGGGACTAGAGACGAGACCCAGTACTTC. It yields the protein CASSLAGTRDETQYF.

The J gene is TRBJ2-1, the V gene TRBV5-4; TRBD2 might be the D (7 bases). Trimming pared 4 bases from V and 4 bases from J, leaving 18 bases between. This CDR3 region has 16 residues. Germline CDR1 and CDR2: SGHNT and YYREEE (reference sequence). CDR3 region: CASSVGGATHYNEQFF. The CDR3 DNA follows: TGTGCCAGCAGCGTGGGGGGGGCGACCCATTACAATGAGCAGTTCTTC.

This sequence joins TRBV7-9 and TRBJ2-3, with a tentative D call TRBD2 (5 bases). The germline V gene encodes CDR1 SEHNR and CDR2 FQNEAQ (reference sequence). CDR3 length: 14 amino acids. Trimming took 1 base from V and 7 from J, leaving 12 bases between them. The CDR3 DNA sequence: TGTGCCAGCAGCTTAGTAGGACTGTCTTATACGCAGTATTTT. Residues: CASSLVGLSYTQYF.

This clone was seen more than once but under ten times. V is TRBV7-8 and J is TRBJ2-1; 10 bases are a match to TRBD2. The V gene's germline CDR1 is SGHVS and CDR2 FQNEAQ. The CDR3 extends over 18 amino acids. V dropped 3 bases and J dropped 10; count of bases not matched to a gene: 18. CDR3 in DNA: TGTGCCAGCAGCTTCACCCCGGTACGAGGACTAGCGGTATGGGAGCAGTTCTTC. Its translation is CASSFTPVRGLAVWEQFF.

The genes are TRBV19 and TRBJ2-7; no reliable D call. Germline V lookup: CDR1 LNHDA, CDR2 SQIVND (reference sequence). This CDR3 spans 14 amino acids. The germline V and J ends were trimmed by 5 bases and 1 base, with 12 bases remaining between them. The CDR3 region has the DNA TGTGCCAGTAGTTCGCAGGCGCCGTCCTACGAGCAGTACTTC. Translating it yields CASSSQAPSYEQYF. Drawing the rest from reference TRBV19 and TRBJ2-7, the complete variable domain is DGGITQSPKYLFRKEGQNVTLSCEQNLNHDAMYWYRQDPGQGLRLIYYSQIVNDFQKGDIAEGYSVSREKKESFPLTVTSAQKNPTAFYLCASSSQAPSYEQYFGPGTRLTVT.